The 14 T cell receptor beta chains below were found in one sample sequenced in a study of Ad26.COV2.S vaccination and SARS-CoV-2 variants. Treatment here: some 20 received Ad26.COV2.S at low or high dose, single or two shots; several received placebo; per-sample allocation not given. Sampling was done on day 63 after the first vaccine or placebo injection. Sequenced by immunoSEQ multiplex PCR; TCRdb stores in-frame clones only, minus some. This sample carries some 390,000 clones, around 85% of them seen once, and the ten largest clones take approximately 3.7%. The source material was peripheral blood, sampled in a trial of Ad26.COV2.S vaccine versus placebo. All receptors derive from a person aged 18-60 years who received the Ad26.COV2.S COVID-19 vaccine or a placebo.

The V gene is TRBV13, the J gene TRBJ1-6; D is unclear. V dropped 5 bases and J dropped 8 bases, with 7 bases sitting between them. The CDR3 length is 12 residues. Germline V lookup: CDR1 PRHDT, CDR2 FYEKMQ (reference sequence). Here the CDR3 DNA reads TGTGCCAGCAGCCGAACCTATTCACCCCTCCACTTT. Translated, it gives CASSRTYSPLHF.

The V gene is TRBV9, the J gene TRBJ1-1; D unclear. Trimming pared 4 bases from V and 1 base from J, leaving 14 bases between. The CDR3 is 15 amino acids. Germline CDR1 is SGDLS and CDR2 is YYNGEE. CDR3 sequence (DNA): TGTGCCAGCAGCCCTCGGGTTGGCCAGAACACTGAAGCTTTCTTT. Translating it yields CASSPRVGQNTEAFF.

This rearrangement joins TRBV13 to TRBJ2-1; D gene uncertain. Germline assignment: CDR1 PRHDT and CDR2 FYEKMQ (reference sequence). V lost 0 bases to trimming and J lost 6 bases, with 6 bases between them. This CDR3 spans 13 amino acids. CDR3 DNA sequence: TGTGCCAGCAGCTTAGGGGTTGGCAATGAGCAGTTCTTC. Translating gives CASSLGVGNEQFF.

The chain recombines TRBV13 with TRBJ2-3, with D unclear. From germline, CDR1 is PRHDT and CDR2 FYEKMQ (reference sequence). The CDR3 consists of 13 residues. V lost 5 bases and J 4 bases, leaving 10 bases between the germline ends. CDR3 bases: TGTGCCAGCAGCCCGCCTGGGTCAGATACGCAGTATTTT. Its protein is CASSPPGSDTQYF.

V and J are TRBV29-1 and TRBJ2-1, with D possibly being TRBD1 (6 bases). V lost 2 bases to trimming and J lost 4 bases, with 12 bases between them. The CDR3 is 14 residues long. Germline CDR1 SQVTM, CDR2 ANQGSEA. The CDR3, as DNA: TGCAGCGTTGAACACAGGGATCCATACAATGAGCAGTTCTTC. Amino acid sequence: CSVEHRDPYNEQFF.

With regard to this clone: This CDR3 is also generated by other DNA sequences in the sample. This CDR3 is CASSISGGAYEQYF. CDR3 coding DNA: TGTGCCAGTAGTATAAGCGGGGGGGCCTACGAGCAGTACTTC. The rearrangement joins TRBV19 to TRBJ2-7; TRBD2 matches at 10 bases. V trimming: 2 bases; J trimming: 2 bases; junction bases outside the gene matches: 0. CDR1 and CDR2 from the germline V gene are LNHDA and SQIVND (reference sequence). This CDR3 is built from 14 residues. The full variable domain, rest sourced from reference TRBV19 and TRBJ2-7, is DGGITQSPKYLFRKEGQNVTLSCEQNLNHDAMYWYRQDPGQGLRLIYYSQIVNDFQKGDIAEGYSVSREKKESFPLTVTSAQKNPTAFYLCASSISGGAYEQYFGPGTRLTVT.

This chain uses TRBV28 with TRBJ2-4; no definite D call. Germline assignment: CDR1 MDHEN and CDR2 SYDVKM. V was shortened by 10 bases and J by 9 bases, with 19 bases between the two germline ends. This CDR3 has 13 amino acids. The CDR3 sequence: CATQLPSKVIQYF. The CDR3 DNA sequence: TGTGCCACCCAACTCCCCTCGAAAGTCATTCAGTACTTC. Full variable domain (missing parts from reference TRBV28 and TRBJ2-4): DVKVTQSSRYLVKRTGEKVFLECVQDMDHENMFWYRQDPGLGLRLIYFSYDVKMKEKGDIPEGYSVSREKKERFSLILESASTNQTSMYLCATQLPSKVIQYFGAGTRLSVL.

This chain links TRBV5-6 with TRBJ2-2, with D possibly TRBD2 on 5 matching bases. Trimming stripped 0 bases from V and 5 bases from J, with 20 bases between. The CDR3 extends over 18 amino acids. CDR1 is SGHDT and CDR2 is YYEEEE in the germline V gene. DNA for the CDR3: TGTGCCAGCAGCTTGGTCCCCTTTAGGCAGGAGCGGACCGGGGAGCTGTTTTTT. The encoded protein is CASSLVPFRQERTGELFF.

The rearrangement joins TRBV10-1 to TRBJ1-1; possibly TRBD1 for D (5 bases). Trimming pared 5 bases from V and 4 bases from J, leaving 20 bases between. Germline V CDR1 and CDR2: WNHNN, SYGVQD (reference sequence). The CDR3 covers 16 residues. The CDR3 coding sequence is TGCGCCAGCAGTCAGACCATTCGAGGCGGGACCACTGAAGCTTTCTTT. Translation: CASSQTIRGGTTEAFF.

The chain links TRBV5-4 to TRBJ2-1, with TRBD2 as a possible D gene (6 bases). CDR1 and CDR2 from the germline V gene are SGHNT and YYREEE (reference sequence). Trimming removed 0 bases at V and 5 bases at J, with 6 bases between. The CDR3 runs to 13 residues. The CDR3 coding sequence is TGTGCCAGCAGCTTGGGACTAGACAATGAGCAGTTCTTC. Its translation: CASSLGLDNEQFF.

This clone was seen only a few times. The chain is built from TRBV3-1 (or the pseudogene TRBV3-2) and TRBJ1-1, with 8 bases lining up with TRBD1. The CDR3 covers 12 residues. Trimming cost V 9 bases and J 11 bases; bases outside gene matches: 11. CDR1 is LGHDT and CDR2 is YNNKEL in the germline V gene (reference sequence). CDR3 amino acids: CASRTGTGVAFF. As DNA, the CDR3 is TGTGCCAGTAGAACCGGGACAGGAGTTGCTTTCTTT.

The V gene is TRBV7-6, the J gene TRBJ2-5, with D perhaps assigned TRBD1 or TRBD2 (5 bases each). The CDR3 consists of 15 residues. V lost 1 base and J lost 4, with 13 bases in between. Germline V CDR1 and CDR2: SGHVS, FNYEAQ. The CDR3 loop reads CASSLEAGAGETQYF. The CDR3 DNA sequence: TGTGCCAGCAGCTTAGAGGCCGGGGCGGGAGAGACCCAGTACTTC. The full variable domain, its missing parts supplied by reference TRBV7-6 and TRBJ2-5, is GAGVSQSPRYKVTKRGQDVALRCDPISGHVSLYWYRQALGQGPEFLTYFNYEAQQDKSGLPNDRFSAERPEGSISTLTIQRTEQRDSAMYRCASSLEAGAGETQYFGPGTRLLVL.

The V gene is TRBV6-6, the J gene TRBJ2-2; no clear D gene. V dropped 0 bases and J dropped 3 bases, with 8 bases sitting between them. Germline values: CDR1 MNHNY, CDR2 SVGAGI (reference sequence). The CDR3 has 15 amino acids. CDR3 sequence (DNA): TGTGCCAGCAGTTACTCGGCCAGAGACACCGGGGAGCTGTTTTTT. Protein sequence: CASSYSARDTGELFF.

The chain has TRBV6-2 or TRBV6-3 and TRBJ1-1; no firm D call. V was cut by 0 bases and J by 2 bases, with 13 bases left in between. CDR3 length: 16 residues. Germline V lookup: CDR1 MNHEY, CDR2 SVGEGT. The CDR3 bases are TGTGCCAGCAGTTACTCGTCTGACGGGCATAACACTGAAGCTTTCTTT. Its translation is CASSYSSDGHNTEAFF.